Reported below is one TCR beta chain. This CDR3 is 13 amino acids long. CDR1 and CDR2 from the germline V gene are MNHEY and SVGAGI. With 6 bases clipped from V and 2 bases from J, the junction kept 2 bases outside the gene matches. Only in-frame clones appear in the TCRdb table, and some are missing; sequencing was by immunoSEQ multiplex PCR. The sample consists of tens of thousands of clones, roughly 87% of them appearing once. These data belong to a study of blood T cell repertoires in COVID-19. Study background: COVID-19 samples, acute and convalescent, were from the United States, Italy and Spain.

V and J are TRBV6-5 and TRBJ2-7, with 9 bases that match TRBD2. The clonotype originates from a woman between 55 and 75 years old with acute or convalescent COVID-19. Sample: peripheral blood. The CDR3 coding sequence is TGTGCCAGCAGGACTAGCGGACCCTACGAGCAGTACTTC. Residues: CASRTSGPYEQYF.